Detailed here is one T cell receptor beta chain. The junction departs from germline at one end; a sequencing error may be responsible. The record originates from a study of tumor and adjacent non-tumor tissue in lung cancer. The library came from three nested PCR rounds adapted from ARM-PCR protocols. TCRdb itself ran the multiplex PCR reads through MiXCR, one entry per CDR3 protein. The sample records 110,000 or so distinct CDR3 sequences, about 61% being singletons. Germline V gene lookup returns CDR1 LGHNA and CDR2 YNFKEQ. The CDR3 sequence is 15 residues long. This sample's RNA came from whole unsorted tissue. Distant lung tissue was collected more than 3 cm away from the tumor edge.

Material for sequencing was distant non-tumor lung tissue. This sequence joins TRBV4-2 and TRBJ1-4, with 7 bases matching TRBD1. The TCR comes from a man in his 60s with non-small cell lung cancer. The CDR3 DNA follows: TGTGCCAGGAGCCAGCCGACAGGGTGGAGCGAAAAACTGTTTTTT. Protein product: CARSQPTGWSEKLFF.